The 25 T cell receptor beta chains below come from one sample, sequenced in a study of cytomegalovirus exposure and HLA in healthy donors. PCR amplification relied on 60 Vbeta primers (plus 13 Jbeta primers). Generated by immunoSEQ multiplex PCR, the TCRdb table keeps only in-frame clones and is missing some. This sample has approximately 120,000 clones, with 85% to 90% found just once. Sequencing was done on a sample of PBMCs. The receptors were gathered from a woman between 25 and 40 years old in good health and CMV-seropositive.

This chain joins TRBV6-1 and TRBJ1-1; unclear D gene. V was shortened by 6 bases and J by 2 bases, with 4 bases between the two germline ends. This CDR3 spans 11 amino acids. The germline V gene has CDR1 MNHNS and CDR2 SASEGT. DNA for the CDR3: TGTGCCAGCAGGACTAACACTGAAGCTTTCTTT. It specifies CASRTNTEAFF.

J is TRBJ2-5 and V is TRBV27, with TRBD2 as a possible D gene (5 bases). This CDR3 contains 16 residues. The germline gives CDR1 MNHEY, CDR2 SMNVEV (reference sequence). Trimming cost V 8 bases and J 4 bases, with 23 bases left between them. CDR3 DNA: TGTGCCAGCGGAGGTGCTCGGCGGCCCTCCGGAGAGACCCAGTACTTC. Protein: CASGGARRPSGETQYF.

V and J are TRBV2 and TRBJ2-2, with 8 bases matching TRBD1. CDR3 length: 16 residues. V trimming: 6 bases; J trimming: 1 base; junction bases outside the gene matches: 7. Per the germline V gene, CDR1 is SNHLY and CDR2 is FYNNEI. In nucleotides, the CDR3 is TGTGCCAGCAGCAAATTCGGACAGGGGAACACCGGGGAGCTGTTTTTT. Translated: CASSKFGQGNTGELFF.

The J gene is TRBJ2-6, the V gene TRBV28; TRBD1 aligns across 9 bases. V lost 6 bases, J lost 2 bases, and 2 bases stayed unmatched. Looked up from germline, CDR1 is MDHEN and CDR2 is SYDVKM. This CDR3 contains 15 residues. In DNA form, the CDR3 reads TGTGCCAGCAGCGACAGGGGGACTGGGGCCAACGTCCTGACTTTC. Protein: CASSDRGTGANVLTF.

The rearrangement links TRBV28 to TRBJ1-2; perhaps TRBD1 as D (5 bases). The CDR3 is made up of 15 amino acids. Trimming cost V 4 bases and J 7 bases, with 19 bases left between them. Looked up from germline, CDR1 is MDHEN and CDR2 is SYDVKM. In nucleotides, the CDR3 is TGTGCCAGCAGTTCCCAACAGGTTAAAATGGTTGGCTACACCTTC. This gives the protein CASSSQQVKMVGYTF.

The gene calls are TRBV5-8 and TRBJ1-5, with 9 bases identical to TRBD1. The CDR3 runs 14 residues. Looked up from germline, CDR1 is SGHTS and CDR2 is YDEGEE. V shed 2 bases and J 9 bases; nucleotides not matched to a gene: 6. The CDR3 region has the DNA TGTGCCAGCAGCTTAGGGACAGGGCCCGGGCCCCAGCATTTT. Protein sequence: CASSLGTGPGPQHF.

This chain links TRBV7-9 with TRBJ2-5; weak D call: TRBD1 (6 bases). The CDR3 spans 13 residues. Trimming removed 10 bases from V and 3 bases from J, with 15 bases in between. CDR1 SEHNR and CDR2 FQNEAQ come from the germline V gene (reference sequence). This CDR3 reads CATEGGTKETQYF. DNA of the CDR3: TGTGCCACCGAAGGGGGAACCAAAGAGACCCAGTACTTC.

V and J are TRBV10-3 and TRBJ1-1; D is undetermined. Germline assignment: CDR1 ENHRY and CDR2 SYGVKD. Between the trimmed V and J ends, which lost 4 bases and 3 bases, there was a span of 15 bases. The CDR3 has 15 residues. CDR3: CAISGPGSGYTEAFF. The CDR3 nucleotides are TGTGCCATCAGTGGCCCGGGGAGCGGGTACACTGAAGCTTTCTTT.

V and J are TRBV28 and TRBJ2-7; 7 bases are shared with TRBD2. V gave up 6 bases and J gave up 0 bases; unmatched junction bases: 11. In germline, CDR1 is MDHEN, CDR2 SYDVKM. The CDR3 spans 16 residues. CDR3 nucleotide sequence: TGTGCCAGCAGATCTACCGCGGGGGACCCCTCCTACGAGCAGTACTTC. It yields the protein CASRSTAGDPSYEQYF.

The chain combines TRBV30 with TRBJ1-2, with TRBD1 identical over 8 bases. Trimming took 2 bases from V and 5 from J; bases not matched to a gene: 10. Looked up from germline, CDR1 is GTSNPN and CDR2 is SVGIG (reference sequence). CDR3 size: 15 residues. The CDR3 region is CAWSFSGTGPYGYTF. CDR3 DNA: TGTGCCTGGAGTTTCTCCGGGACAGGCCCTTATGGCTACACCTTC.

This clone appeared a single time. This chain uses TRBV5-5 with TRBJ2-7; 16 nucleotides match TRBD2. The junction had 9 bases not matched to a gene; V was cut back by 8 bases and J by 4 bases. Germline V gene sequence: CDR1 SGHKS, CDR2 YYEKEE (reference sequence). This CDR3 comprises 16 residues. CDR3 loop: CASSGLAGGPGYEQYF. The DNA for the CDR3 is TGTGCCAGTTCGGGACTAGCGGGGGGGCCAGGTTACGAGCAGTACTTC.

The chain is built from TRBV5-4 and TRBJ2-7, with TRBD1 matching over 11 bases. Trimming took 4 bases from V and 5 from J; bases not matched to a gene: 5. CDR3 length: 14 residues. Germline V gives CDR1 SGHNT, CDR2 YYREEE (reference sequence). The CDR3 protein is CASSQGQGGNEQYF. In DNA form, the CDR3 reads TGTGCCAGCAGCCAGGGACAGGGGGGCAACGAGCAGTACTTC.

Comment on this clone: The CDR3 does not close with the conserved phenylalanine or tryptophan, likely indicating a read error. Because the CDR3's place on the DNA is in doubt, the DNA is left out and the CDR3 is given as listed by TCRdb. V and J are TRBV5-8 and TRBJ2-7; the table names TRBD2, a call not compared with the DNA. Germline V gene sequence: CDR1 SGHTS, CDR2 YDEGEE. Inclusive of both ends, the CDR3 amounts to 11 amino acids. The CDR3 spells CASSLRDSFRD.

V and J are TRBV30 and TRBJ2-3, with 8 bases aligning to TRBD2. The CDR3 spans 17 residues. From germline, CDR1 is GTSNPN and CDR2 SVGIG (reference sequence). Trimming took 2 bases from V and 4 from J; bases not matched to a gene: 14. DNA of the CDR3: TGTGCCTGGAGTCCCTCCCGAGTTAGCGGGAAATCAGATACGCAGTATTTT. It yields the protein CAWSPSRVSGKSDTQYF.

Only a few counts were recorded for this clone. This chain uses TRBV28 with TRBJ1-2; 9 nucleotides match TRBD1. Germline V gene lookup returns CDR1 MDHEN and CDR2 SYDVKM. The CDR3 contains 16 residues. Trimming removed 3 bases from V and 6 bases from J; junction bases left unmatched: 11. The CDR3 DNA sequence: TGTGCCAGCAGTTTGGGCCGGACAGGGGAAGGCCATGGCTACACCTTC. Translated: CASSLGRTGEGHGYTF.

The chain links TRBV9 to TRBJ2-1, with 9 positions matching TRBD1. CDR3 length equals 15 residues. Looked up from germline, CDR1 is SGDLS and CDR2 is YYNGEE. V shed 1 base, J shed 6 bases, and the junction held 5 bases outside the gene matches. The chain's CDR3 is CASSVLGQGGNEQFF. CDR3 nucleotides: TGTGCCAGCAGCGTACTGGGACAGGGTGGCAATGAGCAGTTCTTC.

A note on this clone: This same CDR3 is encoded by further DNA sequences in the sample. The chain employs TRBV6-1 and TRBJ2-7; 8 positions agree with TRBD1. The V and J ends lost 4 bases and 4 bases, in that order; junction bases with no gene match: 0. Germline values: CDR1 MNHNS, CDR2 SASEGT. The CDR3 has 12 amino acids. CDR3 DNA sequence: TGTGCCAGCAGTGGACAGGGGTACGAGCAGTACTTC. Translation gives CASSGQGYEQYF.

The rearrangement uses TRBV28 and TRBJ2-1, with 7 bases lining up with TRBD1. Germline assignment: CDR1 MDHEN and CDR2 SYDVKM. V lost 5 bases, J lost 4 bases, and 5 bases stayed unmatched. The length of the CDR3 is 14 residues. The DNA for the CDR3 is TGTGCCAGCAGTAGGGACAGTACGTACAATGAGCAGTTCTTC. Protein product: CASSRDSTYNEQFF.

This sequence joins TRBV29-1 and TRBJ1-1; 8 bases align to TRBD1. Germline-derived CDR1 and CDR2 are SQVTM and ANQGSEA. With V trimmed by 5 bases and J by 4 bases, 3 bases remained unmatched. The CDR3 runs 12 residues. CDR3 in amino acids: CSVRGQVTEAFF. As DNA, the CDR3 is TGCAGCGTTCGGGGACAGGTCACTGAAGCTTTCTTT.

A single count supports this clone. The chain employs TRBV5-1 and TRBJ2-5; 7 bases align to TRBD1. This CDR3 comprises 15 residues. Per germline, CDR1 SGHRS and CDR2 YFSETQ. J lost 2 bases, V lost 0 bases, and 4 bases had no gene match. This CDR3 is CASSLGSGQQETQYF. The CDR3 bases are TGCGCCAGCAGCTTGGGGTCGGGACAGCAAGAGACCCAGTACTTC.

This chain joins TRBV13 and TRBJ1-5, with 8 nucleotides matching TRBD1. The CDR3 has 13 amino acids. V gave up 5 bases and J gave up 7 bases; unmatched junction bases: 4. Germline V CDR1 and CDR2: PRHDT, FYEKMQ (reference sequence). The CDR3 here is CASSLNRGQPQHF. CDR3 nucleotides: TGTGCCAGCAGCCTAAACAGGGGGCAGCCCCAGCATTTT.

The J gene is TRBJ1-5, the V gene TRBV19, with D unclear. The germline V gene encodes CDR1 LNHDA and CDR2 SQIVND (reference sequence). The CDR3 sequence is 15 residues long. The V end was cut by 5 bases, the J end by 0 bases, with 11 bases between. Here the CDR3 DNA reads TGTGCCAGTAGTTACGACAATTATAGCAATCAGCCCCAGCATTTT. It yields the protein CASSYDNYSNQPQHF.

The chain is built from TRBV5-4 and TRBJ2-7, with D tentatively TRBD2 (5 bases). V was cut by 1 base and J by 2 bases, with 16 bases left in between. From germline, CDR1 is SGHNT and CDR2 YYREEE (reference sequence). The CDR3 length is 16 residues. The CDR3 loop is CASSLFASSTTYEQYF. CDR3 bases: TGTGCCAGCAGCTTGTTCGCGTCTAGCACAACCTACGAGCAGTACTTC.

The chain has TRBV28 and TRBJ1-4, with 8 nucleotides matching TRBD1. From germline, CDR1 is MDHEN and CDR2 SYDVKM. V lost 6 bases to trimming and J lost 1 base; unmatched junction nucleotides: 7. The CDR3 is 16 residues long. CDR3 region: CASSPGGALTNEKLFF. In DNA form, the CDR3 reads TGTGCCAGCAGCCCAGGGGGCGCGTTAACTAATGAAAAACTGTTTTTT.

The gene calls are TRBV10-3 and TRBJ2-1, with TRBD1 matching 8 bases. This CDR3 spans 14 amino acids. Trimming at V came to 2 bases and at J to 4 bases, leaving 1 base not matched to a gene. Germline CDR1 ENHRY, CDR2 SYGVKD. The CDR3 coding sequence is TGTGCCATCAGTGAGACAGGGGGATACAATGAGCAGTTCTTC. Translation gives CAISETGGYNEQFF.